This is a list of T cell receptor beta chains from one sample in a study of cytomegalovirus exposure and HLA in healthy donors. Data came from immunoSEQ multiplex PCR; TCRdb stores just in-frame clones and leaves some out. The sample carries 150,000 to 200,000 clones, roughly 70% recorded once. Material for sequencing was PBMCs. The receptors come from a woman in her twenties or thirties in good health and CMV-seronegative. Both conserved end residues are part of each CDR3. Each record gives: D gene, J gene, clone size, V gene, CDR3 protein, CDR3 DNA. The D gene is left open where the match is weak. Not all rows give a size; the values are once, few, many and, for expanded clones, a class.

TRBD1,TRBJ1-4,-,TRBV28,CASSRIRDRGRPNEKLFF,TGTGCCAGCAGTCGGATACGGGACAGGGGGCGCCCTAATGAAAAACTGTTTTTT
-,TRBJ2-2,-,TRBV6-1,CASSDLFRNTGELFF,TGTGCCAGCAGTGATTTGTTCAGGAACACCGGGGAGCTGTTTTTT
TRBD2,TRBJ2-1,-,TRBV4-3,CASSRLAGTSGTSEQFF,TGCGCCAGCAGCCGCTTAGCCGGGACTAGCGGGACTAGTGAGCAGTTCTTC
-,TRBJ1-5,few,TRBV28,CASSLEAGEQPQHF,TGTGCCAGCAGTTTGGAGGCGGGGGAACAGCCCCAGCATTTT
TRBD2,TRBJ2-1,-,TRBV19,CASIAGGRRNEQFF,TGTGCCAGTATAGCGGGAGGGCGGAGAAATGAGCAGTTCTTC
TRBD2,TRBJ2-1,-,TRBV6-4,CASSELAGDRSYNEQFF,TGTGCCAGCAGTGAACTAGCGGGGGACAGGTCCTACAATGAGCAGTTCTTC
TRBD1,TRBJ1-2,-,TRBV15,CATSRGHGTDLYGYTF,TGTGCCACCAGCAGAGGCCACGGGACAGACCTCTATGGCTACACCTTC
TRBD2,TRBJ2-1,-,TRBV6-4,CASRVSGLAGINEQFF,TGTGCCAGTAGAGTCTCAGGACTAGCGGGAATTAATGAGCAGTTCTTC
-,TRBJ2-7,-,TRBV6-5,CASSYYRGGEQYF,TGTGCCAGCAGTTACTATAGGGGGGGCGAGCAGTACTTC
-,TRBJ2-7,-,TRBV7-6,CASSFPDSYEQYF,TGTGCCAGCAGCTTTCCAGACTCCTACGAGCAGTACTTC
-,TRBJ2-7,-,TRBV18,CASSPPDTNYEQYF,TGTGCCAGCTCACCGCCAGACACAAACTACGAGCAGTACTTC
-,TRBJ2-2,-,TRBV9,CASSAQAGGPGELFF,TGTGCCAGCAGCGCCCAAGCAGGGGGGCCCGGGGAGCTGTTTTTT
TRBD1,TRBJ2-2,-,TRBV5-6,CASSFDRVAGELFF,TGTGCCAGCAGCTTTGACAGGGTGGCCGGGGAGCTGTTTTTT
TRBD1,TRBJ1-2,-,TRBV29-1,CSATGGGHGYTF,TGCAGCGCCACAGGGGGCGGACATGGCTACACCTTC
TRBD1,TRBJ1-5,few,TRBV16,CASSRLGQGANQPQHF,TGTGCCAGCAGTCGCCTCGGACAGGGGGCGAATCAGCCCCAGCATTTT
-,TRBJ1-6,-,TRBV28,CASSLAVIDSPLHF,TGTGCCAGCAGTTTGGCAGTGATCGATTCACCCCTCCACTTT
-,TRBJ1-3,-,TRBV28,CASSLKSSGNTIYF,TGTGCCAGCAGTTTAAAGAGCTCTGGAAACACCATATATTTT
TRBD2,TRBJ2-1,-,TRBV5-1,CASSPTSGPSSYNEQFF,TGCGCCAGCAGCCCAACTAGCGGGCCGAGCTCCTACAATGAGCAGTTCTTC
TRBD1,TRBJ1-4,-,TRBV5-1,CASSPSGGYEKLFF,TGCGCCAGCAGCCCGTCAGGGGGTTATGAAAAACTGTTTTTT
TRBD1,TRBJ2-7,-,TRBV7-6,CASSLANSGQGPSEQYF,TGTGCCAGCAGCTTAGCGAATAGTGGACAGGGTCCATCTGAGCAGTACTTC
-,TRBJ1-4,-,TRBV9,CASSVEGTATNEKLFF,TGTGCCAGCAGCGTAGAAGGGACTGCAACTAATGAAAAACTGTTTTTT
-,TRBJ2-2,-,TRBV5-1,CASSLASREGAGELFF,TGCGCCAGCAGCTTGGCTTCCAGGGAAGGCGCCGGGGAGCTGTTTTTT